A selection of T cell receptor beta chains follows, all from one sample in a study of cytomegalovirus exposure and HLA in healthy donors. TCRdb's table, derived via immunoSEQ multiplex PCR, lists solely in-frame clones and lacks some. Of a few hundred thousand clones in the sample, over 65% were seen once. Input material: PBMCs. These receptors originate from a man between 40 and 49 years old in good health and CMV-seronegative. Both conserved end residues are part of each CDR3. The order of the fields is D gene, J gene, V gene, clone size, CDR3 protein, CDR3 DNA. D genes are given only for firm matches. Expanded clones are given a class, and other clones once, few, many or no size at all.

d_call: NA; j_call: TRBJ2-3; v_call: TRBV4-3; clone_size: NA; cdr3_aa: CASSQESKGSTDTQYF; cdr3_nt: TGCGCCAGCAGCCAAGAAAGTAAGGGGAGCACAGATACGCAGTATTTT
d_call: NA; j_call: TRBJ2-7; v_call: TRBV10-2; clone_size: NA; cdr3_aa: CASRDKSSYEQYF; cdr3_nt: TGCGCCAGCCGGGACAAGAGCTCCTACGAGCAGTACTTC
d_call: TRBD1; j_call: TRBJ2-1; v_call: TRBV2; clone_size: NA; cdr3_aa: CASSQLRDRGRGTRNEQFF; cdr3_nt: TGTGCCAGCAGCCAACTCCGGGACAGGGGGCGCGGAACCCGGAATGAGCAGTTCTTC
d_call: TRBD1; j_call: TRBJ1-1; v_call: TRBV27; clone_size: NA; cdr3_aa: CASSLSTGGNTEAFF; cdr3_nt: TGTGCCAGCAGTTTATCGACAGGGGGAAACACTGAAGCTTTCTTT
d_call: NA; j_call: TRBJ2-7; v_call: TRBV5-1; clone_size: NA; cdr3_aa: CASSLVSSYEQYF; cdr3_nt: TGCGCCAGCAGCTTGGTATCTAGCTACGAGCAGTACTTC
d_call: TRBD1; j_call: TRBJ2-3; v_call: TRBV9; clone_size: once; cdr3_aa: CASSVAPGTGGTDTQYF; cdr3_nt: TGTGCCAGCAGCGTAGCCCCCGGGACAGGGGGCACAGATACGCAGTATTTT
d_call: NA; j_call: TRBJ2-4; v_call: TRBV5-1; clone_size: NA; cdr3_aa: CASSLDRVKNIQYF; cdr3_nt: TGCGCCAGCAGCTTGGACAGAGTCAAAAACATTCAGTACTTC
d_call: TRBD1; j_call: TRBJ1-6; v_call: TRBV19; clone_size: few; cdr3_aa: CASSITAGTGHSPLHF; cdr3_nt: TGTGCCAGTAGTATAACCGCCGGGACAGGGCATTCACCCCTCCACTTT
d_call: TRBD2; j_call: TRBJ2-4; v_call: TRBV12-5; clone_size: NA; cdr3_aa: CASGLVLAGVAKNIQYF; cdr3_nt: TGTGCTAGTGGTTTGGTACTGGCGGGGGTAGCCAAAAACATTCAGTACTTC
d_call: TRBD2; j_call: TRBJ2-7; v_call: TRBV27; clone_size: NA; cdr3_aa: CASSSGTSGRSYEQYF; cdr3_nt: TGTGCCAGCAGTTCGGGGACTAGCGGGAGATCCTACGAGCAGTACTTC
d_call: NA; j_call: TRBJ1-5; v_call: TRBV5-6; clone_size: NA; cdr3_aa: CASSFSPNQPQHF; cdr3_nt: TGTGCCAGCAGCTTCTCCCCGAATCAGCCCCAGCATTTT
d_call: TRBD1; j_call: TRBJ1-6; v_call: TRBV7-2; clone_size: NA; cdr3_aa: CASSTLTGRNSPLHF; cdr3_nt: TGTGCCAGCAGCACCTTGACAGGGCGTAATTCACCCCTCCACTTT
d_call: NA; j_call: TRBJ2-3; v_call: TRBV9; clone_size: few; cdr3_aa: CASSVIWQGVNTQYF; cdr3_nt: TGTGCCAGCAGCGTAATCTGGCAGGGTGTAAATACGCAGTATTTT
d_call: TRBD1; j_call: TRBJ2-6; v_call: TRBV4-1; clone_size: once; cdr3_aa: CASSLTTGDSGANVLTF; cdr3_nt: TGCGCCAGCAGCCTCACGACAGGGGACTCTGGGGCCAACGTCCTGACTTTC
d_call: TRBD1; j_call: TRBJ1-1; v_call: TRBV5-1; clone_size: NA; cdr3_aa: CASSRTGEKAFF; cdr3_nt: TGCGCCAGCAGCCGGACAGGTGAAAAAGCTTTCTTT
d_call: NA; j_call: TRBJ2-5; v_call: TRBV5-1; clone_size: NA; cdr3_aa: CASSSHREGYQETQYF; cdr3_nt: TGCGCCAGCAGCTCCCACAGGGAGGGCTACCAAGAGACCCAGTACTTC